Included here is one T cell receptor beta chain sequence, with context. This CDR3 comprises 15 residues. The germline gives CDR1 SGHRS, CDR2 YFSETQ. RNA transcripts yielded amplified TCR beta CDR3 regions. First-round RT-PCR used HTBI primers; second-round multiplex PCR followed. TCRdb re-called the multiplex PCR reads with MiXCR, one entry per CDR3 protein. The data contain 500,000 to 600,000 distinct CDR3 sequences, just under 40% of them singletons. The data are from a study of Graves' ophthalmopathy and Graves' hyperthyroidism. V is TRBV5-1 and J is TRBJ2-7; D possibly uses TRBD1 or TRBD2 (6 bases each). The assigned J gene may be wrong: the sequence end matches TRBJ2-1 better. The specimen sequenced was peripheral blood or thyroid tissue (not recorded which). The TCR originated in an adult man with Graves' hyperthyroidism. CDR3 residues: CASSFEGGSYNEQFF. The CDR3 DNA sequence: TGCGCCAGCAGCTTCGAGGGGGGATCCTACAATGAGCAGTTCTTC.